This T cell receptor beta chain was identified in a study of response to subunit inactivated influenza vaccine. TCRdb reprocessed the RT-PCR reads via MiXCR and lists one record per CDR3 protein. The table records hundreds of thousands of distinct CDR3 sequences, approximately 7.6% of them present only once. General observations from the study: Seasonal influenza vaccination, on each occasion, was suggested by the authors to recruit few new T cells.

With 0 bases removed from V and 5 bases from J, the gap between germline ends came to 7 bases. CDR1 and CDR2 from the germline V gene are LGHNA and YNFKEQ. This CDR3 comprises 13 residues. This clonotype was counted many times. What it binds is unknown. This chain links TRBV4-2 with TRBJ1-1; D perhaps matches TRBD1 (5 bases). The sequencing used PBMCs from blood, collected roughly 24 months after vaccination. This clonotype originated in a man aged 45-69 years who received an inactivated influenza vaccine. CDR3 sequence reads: CASSQEGGTEAFF. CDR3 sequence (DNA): TGTGCCAGCAGCCAAGAGGGGGGGACTGAAGCTTTCTTT.